This T cell receptor beta chain was retrieved from a study of shared clonotypes between healthy human individuals. In the study's own analysis: There were no quality scores in the junction-only immunoSEQ sequences, so filtering differed. Data came from immunoSEQ multiplex PCR; TCRdb stores just in-frame clones and leaves some out. That table supplies the V and J calls and clone size; D and trimming were determined from the DNA. The table records 1.6 million or so clones, around 98.5% of them present only once. Study-level points and caveats: A reduction in generation probabilities was seen for non-shared clonotypes relative to those shared by all four donors.

Every donor, a Caucasian adult, lived in Nashville, Tennessee. Splitting the CD4+ cells yielded a CD45RA+ naive subset and a CD45RA-negative memory subset. V dropped 3 bases and J dropped 2; count of bases not matched to a gene: 9. Germline loops: CDR1 KGHSH, CDR2 LQKENI. The CDR3 has 16 amino acids. To note about this clone: Its matching antigen is unknown.

V gene TRBV18 combines with J gene TRBJ2-7; 8 bases line up with TRBD1. The material sequenced was naive CD4+ T cells sorted from blood. The subset is: CD45RA+ positively selected. This TCR derives from a man aged 30 to 39 in good health. The CDR3 region has the DNA TGTGCCAGCTCACCTTTAGGACAGGGCTCTCCCTACGAGCAGTACTTC. Translating it yields CASSPLGQGSPYEQYF.